This TCR beta chain was retrieved from a study of T cells in Graves' hyperthyroidism and ophthalmopathy. Study-wide findings and caveats: In the blood, most expanded thyroid clonotypes above 0.001 appeared as well.

On this clonotype: Its antigen is still unknown.

Across 18 months, stable Graves' hyperthyroidism was marked by no progression to ophthalmopathy. With a duration under 2 months, the hyperthyroidism was newly diagnosed in patients aged 18 to 65. Investigators excluded patients with uncontrolled infection, other autoimmune disease, pregnancy or lactation. RNA transcripts yielded amplified TCR beta CDR3 regions. The primer set for the first-round RT-PCR of the TCR CDR3 was HTBI. From the multiplex PCR reads, TCRdb called clonotypes with MiXCR, one entry per CDR3 protein. The repertoire consists of around 800,000 distinct CDR3 sequences, with more than 30% occurring once and the leading ten covering about 8.9%. The sequencing sample was made of blood. The sequence was collected from a man between 18 and 35 years old with Graves' hyperthyroidism.

CDR3 protein: CASSFGRGGQPQHF. The CDR3 nucleotides are TGTGCCAGCAGCTTCGGTAGGGGCGGACAGCCCCAGCATTTT. The chain carries TRBV7-2 and TRBJ1-5, with a tentative D call TRBD1 (5 bases). This CDR3 is 14 amino acids long. Germline V gene lookup returns CDR1 SGHTA and CDR2 FQGNSA. Trimming left V 3 bases short and J 7 bases short, with 13 bases between.